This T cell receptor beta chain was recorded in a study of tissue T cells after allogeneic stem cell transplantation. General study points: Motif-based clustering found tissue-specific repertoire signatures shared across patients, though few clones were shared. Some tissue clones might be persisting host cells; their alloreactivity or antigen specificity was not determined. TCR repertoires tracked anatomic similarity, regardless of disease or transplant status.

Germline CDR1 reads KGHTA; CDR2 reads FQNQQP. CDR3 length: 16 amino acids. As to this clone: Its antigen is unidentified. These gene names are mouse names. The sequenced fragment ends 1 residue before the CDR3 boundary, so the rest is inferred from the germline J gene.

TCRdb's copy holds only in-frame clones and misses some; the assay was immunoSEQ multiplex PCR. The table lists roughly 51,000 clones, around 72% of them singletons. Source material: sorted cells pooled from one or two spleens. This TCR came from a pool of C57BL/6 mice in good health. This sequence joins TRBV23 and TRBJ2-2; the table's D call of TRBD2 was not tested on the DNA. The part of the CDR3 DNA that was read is TGCTCCAGCAGTCAATCGACTGGGGGGAACACCGGGCAGCTCTAC. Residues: CSSSQSTGGNTGQLY. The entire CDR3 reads CSSSQSTGGNTGQLYF.